This T cell receptor (beta chain) was recovered during a study of cytomegalovirus exposure and HLA in healthy donors. From the approximately 110-subject validation cohort, which was separate from the approximately 670-subject first cohort, the donors were drawn. Sequencing used immunoSEQ multiplex PCR; TCRdb keeps in-frame clones, though not all of them. The sample lists about 180,000 clones, just under 90% occurring once. The study's findings and limits: TCR sequences were mostly rare, though some public TCRs occurred in many donors. The investigators catalogued 150 to 200 TCR beta chains as cytomegalovirus-associated.

This CDR3 spans 15 amino acids. The V and J ends lost 7 bases and 2 bases, in that order; junction bases with no gene match: 6. Per the germline V gene, CDR1 is SGHAT and CDR2 is FQNNGV. Note on this clone: Its specificity is not known.

This chain uses TRBV11-2 with TRBJ2-2, with TRBD2 matching over 8 bases. The sequence was collected from a woman in her thirties in good health and CMV-seronegative. The sequenced sample consisted of PBMCs. Written as DNA, the CDR3 is TGTGCCAGCATCAACGCGGGGGGAAACACCGGGGAGCTGTTTTTT. Its translation: CASINAGGNTGELFF.